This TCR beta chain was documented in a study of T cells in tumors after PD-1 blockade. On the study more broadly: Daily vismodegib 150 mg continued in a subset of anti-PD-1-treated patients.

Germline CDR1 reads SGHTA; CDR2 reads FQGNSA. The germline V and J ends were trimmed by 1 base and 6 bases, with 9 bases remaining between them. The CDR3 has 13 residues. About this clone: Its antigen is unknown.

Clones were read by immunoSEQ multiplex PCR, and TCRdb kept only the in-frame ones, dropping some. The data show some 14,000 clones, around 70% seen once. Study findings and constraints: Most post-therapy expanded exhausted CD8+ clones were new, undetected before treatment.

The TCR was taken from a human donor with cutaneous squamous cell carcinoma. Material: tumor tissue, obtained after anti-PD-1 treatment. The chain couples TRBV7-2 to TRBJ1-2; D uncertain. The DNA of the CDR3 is TGTGCCAGCAGCTTAGTACGTGTGGATGGCTACACCTTC. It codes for CASSLVRVDGYTF.